The TCR beta chain under discussion was sequenced for a study of post-analysis software for immune sequencing data. Findings and limits, study-wide: Comparison with controls showed significantly lower normalized Chao1 diversity in multiple sclerosis patients. Samples sharing a preparation batch grouped tightly together when assessed by F measure.

TCR beta libraries were prepared from cDNA with unique molecular identifiers. TCRdb reprocessed the PCR reads via MiXCR and lists one record per CDR3 protein. The sample includes about 540,000 distinct CDR3 sequences, about a third of them seen just once. This clonotype was seen a few times. As yet, its antigen is unknown. The receptor comes from a girl under 18 with multiple sclerosis. The sequenced sample was blood.

The CDR3 protein is CSAPTGTRYNEQFF. In DNA, the CDR3 is TGCAGTGCTCCCACCGGGACTAGATACAATGAGCAGTTCTTC. This chain uses TRBV20-1 with TRBJ2-1; 8 bases agree with TRBD2. Germline V CDR1 and CDR2: DFQATT, SNEGSKA (reference sequence). The V segment lost 5 bases and the J segment 4 bases; nucleotides outside the gene matches: 7. The CDR3 consists of 14 residues.